This T cell receptor beta chain came from a study of T cells in localized non-small cell lung cancer. This CDR3 region has 15 residues. V was cut by 5 bases and J by 1 base, with 14 bases left in between. Germline CDR1 SGHTA, CDR2 FQGTGA. Libraries were prepared by immunoSEQ multiplex PCR; TCRdb keeps only in-frame clonotypes and omits some of them. The data contain 45,000 to 65,000 clones, about 87% of them seen just once; the ten biggest clones take up around 20%. This specimen was peripheral blood, taken before any cancer treatment. The sequence came from a man aged 35 to 70 with stage I squamous cell lung carcinoma. The chain has TRBV7-3 and TRBJ2-5, with D perhaps matching TRBD1 (6 bases). CDR3 sequence: CASSQGQNFQETQYF. The CDR3 DNA follows: TGTGCCAGCAGCCAAGGACAGAATTTCCAAGAGACCCAGTACTTC.